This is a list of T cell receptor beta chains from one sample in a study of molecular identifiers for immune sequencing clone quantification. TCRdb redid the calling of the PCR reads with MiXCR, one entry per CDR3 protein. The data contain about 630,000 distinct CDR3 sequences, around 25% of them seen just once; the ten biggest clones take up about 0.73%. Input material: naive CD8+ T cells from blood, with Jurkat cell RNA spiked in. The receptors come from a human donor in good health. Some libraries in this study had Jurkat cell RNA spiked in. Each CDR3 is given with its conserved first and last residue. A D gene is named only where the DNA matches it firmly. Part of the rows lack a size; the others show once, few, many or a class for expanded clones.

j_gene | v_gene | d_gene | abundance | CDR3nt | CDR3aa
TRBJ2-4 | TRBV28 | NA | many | TGTGCCAGCAGTTTTCGGGGATCTGCCAAAAACATTCAGTACTTC | CASSFRGSAKNIQYF
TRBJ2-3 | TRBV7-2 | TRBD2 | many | TGTGCCAGCAGCTCTAGCGGGGGGGCCTTAGATACGCAGTATTTT | CASSSSGGALDTQYF
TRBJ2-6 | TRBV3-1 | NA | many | TGTGCCAGCAGCCAGCAGGGGGGATGGGCCAACGTCCTGACTTTC | CASSQQGGWANVLTF
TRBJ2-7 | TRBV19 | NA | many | TGTGCCAGTAGTCCAACCGGGACGGTTTACGAGCAGTACTTC | CASSPTGTVYEQYF
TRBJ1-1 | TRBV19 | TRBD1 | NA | TGTGCGTCGTCCACCGCCGGGACAGGGGGCACTGAAGCTTTCTTT | CASSTAGTGGTEAFF
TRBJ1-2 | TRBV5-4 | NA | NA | TGTGCCAGCAGCTTGAAGGGGAGTTTCTATGGCTACACCTTC | CASSLKGSFYGYTF
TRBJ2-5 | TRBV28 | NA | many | TGTGCCAGCAGCCCGGGTCTCTCGCGAGAGACCCAGTACTTC | CASSPGLSRETQYF
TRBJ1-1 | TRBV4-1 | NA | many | TGCGCCAGCAGCCAGAATTCAGAAAACACTGAAGCTTTCTTT | CASSQNSENTEAFF
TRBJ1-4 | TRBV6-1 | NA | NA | TGTGCCAGCAGTGAAGCCTGGAAACTGTTTTTT | CASSEAWKLFF
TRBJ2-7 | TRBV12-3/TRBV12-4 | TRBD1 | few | TGTGCCAGCAGTCCCAGAGGGACAGGGGGATCCTACGAGCAGTACTTC | CASSPRGTGGSYEQYF
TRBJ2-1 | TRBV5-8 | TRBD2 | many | TGTGCCAGCAGCGCGGGGGAAGGGCAGTTCTTC | CASSAGEGQFF
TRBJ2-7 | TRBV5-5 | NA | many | TGTGCCAGCAGCTTTACCGGGACAAATCAGTACGAGCAGTACTTC | CASSFTGTNQYEQYF
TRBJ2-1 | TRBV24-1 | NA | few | TGTGCCACCAGTGATCCCGGGACTCCCTCCTACAATGAGCAGTTCTTC | CATSDPGTPSYNEQFF
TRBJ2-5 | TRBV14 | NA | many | TGTGCCAGCAGCCACCGGAGCCTAAGGGAGACCCAGTACTTC | CASSHRSLRETQYF
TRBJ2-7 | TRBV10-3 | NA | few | TGTGCCATCTCCCAGGGCGTCTCCTACGAGCAGTACTTC | CAISQGVSYEQYF
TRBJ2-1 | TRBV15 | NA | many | TGTGCCACCAGCAGAGGTGGGTACAATGAGCAGTTCTTC | CATSRGGYNEQFF
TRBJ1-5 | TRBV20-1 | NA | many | TGCAGTGCTAGAGATTTGGGGATCAATCAGCCCCAGCATTTT | CSARDLGINQPQHF
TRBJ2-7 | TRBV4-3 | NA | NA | TGCGCCAGCAGCCTAGCGACAGCTGGGAAGCAGTACTTC | CASSLATAGKQYF
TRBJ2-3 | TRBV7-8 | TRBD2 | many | TGTGCCAGCAGCTTAGAACTAGCGGATATCACAGATACGCAGTATTTT | CASSLELADITDTQYF
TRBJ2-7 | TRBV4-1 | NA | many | TGCGCCAGCAGCCAAGTAGGCCGCGGAGAGCAGTACTTC | CASSQVGRGEQYF
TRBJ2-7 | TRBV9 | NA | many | TGTGCCAGCAGCGTAGTTCCCGAAGGCCACGAGCAGTACTTC | CASSVVPEGHEQYF
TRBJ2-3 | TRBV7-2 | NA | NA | TGTGCCAGCAGCTTAGGGGTGGGTTTGGTAGATACGCAGTATTTT | CASSLGVGLVDTQYF
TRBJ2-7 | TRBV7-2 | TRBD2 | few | TGTGCCAGCAGCTTAGTTGGGACTAGCGTCCACGAGCAGTACTTC | CASSLVGTSVHEQYF
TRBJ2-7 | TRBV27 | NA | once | TGTGTCAGCAGTTTCGGGGCGGGCTACGAGCAGTACTTC | CVSSFGAGYEQYF
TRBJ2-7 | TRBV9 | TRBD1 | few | TGTGCCAGCAGCATCTCCCGGACAGGGGGCTCCCACGAGCAGTACTTC | CASSISRTGGSHEQYF
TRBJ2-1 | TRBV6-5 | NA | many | TGTGCCAGCAGTTACGGTTGGGGCAGAACCATAGGCGCCTACAATGAGCAGTTCTTC | CASSYGWGRTIGAYNEQFF
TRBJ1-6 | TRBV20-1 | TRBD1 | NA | TGCAGTGCTATTGACAGGGGGGGAATGAGAAGGGATTCACCCCTCCACTTT | CSAIDRGGMRRDSPLHF
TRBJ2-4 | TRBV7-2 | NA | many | TGTGCCAGCAGTTCTTCTGTAGCCAAAAACATTCAGTACTTC | CASSSSVAKNIQYF
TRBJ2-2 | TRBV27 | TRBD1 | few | TGTGCCAGCAGTTTATTAGGACAGGAATCCGGGGAGCTGTTTTTT | CASSLLGQESGELFF
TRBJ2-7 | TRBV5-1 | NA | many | TGCGCCAGCAGACTGGGGGCGACCTCCTACGAGCAGTACTTC | CASRLGATSYEQYF